The rows below give T cell receptor beta chains drawn from one sample of a study of response to subunit inactivated influenza vaccine. TCRdb fed the RT-PCR reads into MiXCR, producing one record per CDR3 protein. Of hundreds of thousands of distinct CDR3 sequences detected, around 8% appear once; the ten largest clones hold under 15%. The specimen comprised PBMCs from blood, sampled around 25 months after vaccination. Source of these receptors: a man aged 45-69 years who received an inactivated influenza vaccine. Both conserved end residues are trimmed from each CDR3.

V gene	J gene	CDR3 protein
TRBV12-3/TRBV12-4	TRBJ2-7	ASSLRHGDYEQY
TRBV27	TRBJ2-7	ASSSDIWSSYEQY
TRBV12-3/TRBV12-4	TRBJ2-7	ASSFVLAGYPTYEQY
TRBV4-1	TRBJ2-5	ASSHYGRRETQY
TRBV3-1	TRBJ1-3	ASSRTGTGGNTIY
TRBV20-1	TRBJ1-2	SGPLEGVTHGYT
TRBV2	TRBJ2-3	ATGRMSTDTQY
TRBV20-1	TRBJ2-7	SAHGVAGGLYEQY
TRBV5-1	TRBJ2-7	ASSSVMDTGSYEQY
TRBV5-4	TRBJ2-3	ASSLAQASGTDTQY
TRBV28	TRBJ1-5	ASSFGQVNNQPQH
TRBV24-1	TRBJ2-1	ATSDFAGHEQF
TRBV5-1	TRBJ2-1	ASWGGPDEQF
TRBV4-3	TRBJ1-2	ASSQEIGLLYGYT
TRBV5-5	TRBJ1-4	ASSPGGGAEKLF
TRBV20-1	TRBJ2-7	SAQVLGQVVGEQY
TRBV20-1	TRBJ1-1	SAWVSGASEAF
TRBV9	TRBJ2-5	ASSVDPEVGETQY
TRBV29-1	TRBJ2-7	SVTGLAGYEQY
TRBV9	TRBJ1-1	ASSVGVGLNTEAF
TRBV11-1	TRBJ2-3	ASSYGTSGKKVTDTQY
TRBV27	TRBJ1-2	AGRATGGPIGGYT
TRBV12-3/TRBV12-4	TRBJ1-3	ASSLTLGQLNSGNTIY
TRBV4-3	TRBJ2-7	ASSRGGGDEQY
TRBV12-3/TRBV12-4	TRBJ2-2	ASSFSGTRTGELF